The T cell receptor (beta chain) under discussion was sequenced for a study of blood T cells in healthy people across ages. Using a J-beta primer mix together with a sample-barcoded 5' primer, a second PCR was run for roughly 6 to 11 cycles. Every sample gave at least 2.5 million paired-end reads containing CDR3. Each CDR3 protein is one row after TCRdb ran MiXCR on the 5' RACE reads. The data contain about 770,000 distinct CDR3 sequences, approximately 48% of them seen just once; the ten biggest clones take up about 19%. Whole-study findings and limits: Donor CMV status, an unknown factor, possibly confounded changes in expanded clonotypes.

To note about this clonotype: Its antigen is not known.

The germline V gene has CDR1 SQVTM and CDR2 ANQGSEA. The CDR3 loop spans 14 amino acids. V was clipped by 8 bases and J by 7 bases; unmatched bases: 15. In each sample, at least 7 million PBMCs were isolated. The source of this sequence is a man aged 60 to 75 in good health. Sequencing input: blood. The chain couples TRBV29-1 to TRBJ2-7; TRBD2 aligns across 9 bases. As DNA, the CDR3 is TGCAGCTCGGGCGGGGGGGCTATCTACAATGAGCAGTACTTC. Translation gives CSSGGGAIYNEQYF.